These 32 T cell receptor beta chains originate from one sample sequenced in a study of shared clonotypes between healthy human individuals. Repertoires were generated with immunoSEQ multiplex PCR, while TCRdb's copy carries only in-frame clones and drops some. This table holds a few hundred thousand clones, more than 95% found once. The sequencing sample was made of naive CD4+ T cells sorted from blood. Subset here: CD45RA+ positively selected. These TCRs come from a woman between 25 and 40 years old in good health.

The V gene is TRBV5-6, the J gene TRBJ2-7, with 7 bases lining up with TRBD2. The germline CDR1 and CDR2 sequences are SGHDT and YYEEEE. This CDR3 is 16 amino acids long. V was pared by 5 bases and J by 9 bases, with 20 bases of the junction left unmatched. Written as DNA, the CDR3 is TGTGCCAGCAGTTTGACCGGGACCTCAGCGGGGATACGGCAGTACTTC. It specifies CASSLTGTSAGIRQYF.

The V call is TRBV15, the J call TRBJ2-1; D gene ambiguous. With 5 bases removed from V and 10 bases from J, the gap between germline ends came to 15 bases. The CDR3 has 13 amino acids. The germline gives CDR1 LNHNV, CDR2 YYDKDF (reference sequence). For the CDR3, the DNA is TGTGCCACCAGCCGGTCGGCGTTTAGGGAGCAGTTCTTC. Its translation: CATSRSAFREQFF.

The chain couples TRBV6-5 to TRBJ1-5; perhaps TRBD1 as D (5 bases). Trimming left V 5 bases short and J 5 bases short, with 13 bases between. In germline, CDR1 is MNHEY, CDR2 SVGAGI. The CDR3 has 14 amino acids. The CDR3 DNA follows: TGTGCCAGCAGTGTTTCAGGGTCGGATCAGCCCCAGCATTTT. Its protein product is CASSVSGSDQPQHF.

The chain's CDR3 is CASSPTHPKSGANVLTF. The CDR3 DNA sequence: TGTGCCAGCTCCCCGACCCACCCAAAATCTGGGGCCAACGTCCTGACTTTC. V usage is TRBV18 and J usage is TRBJ2-6; no clear D. In germline, CDR1 is KGHSH, CDR2 LQKENI. V was trimmed by 6 bases and J by 1 base, leaving 16 bases between them. This CDR3 contains 17 residues.

The V gene is TRBV5-4, the J gene TRBJ2-7, with 8 positions matching TRBD2. CDR1 SGHNT and CDR2 YYREEE come from the germline V gene (reference sequence). The CDR3 covers 15 residues. Trimming took 1 base from V and 6 from J; bases not matched to a gene: 9. The CDR3 loop is CASSLTSGPLGEQYF. CDR3 in DNA: TGTGCCAGCAGCTTGACTAGCGGTCCCTTGGGCGAGCAGTACTTC. The variable domain in full, with the rest retrieved from reference TRBV5-4 and TRBJ2-7, is ETGVTQSPTHLIKTRGQQVTLRCSSQSGHNTVSWYQQALGQGPQFIFQYYREEENGRGNFPPRFSGLQFPNYSSELNVNALELDDSALYLCASSLTSGPLGEQYFGPGTRLTVT.

The rearrangement links TRBV2 to TRBJ1-5; D call uncertain. The germline V gene has CDR1 SNHLY and CDR2 FYNNEI. CDR3 length equals 13 residues. The V end was cut by 6 bases, the J end by 6 bases, with 12 bases between. This CDR3 reads CASSVILVQPQHF. The CDR3 bases are TGTGCCAGCAGCGTTATCTTGGTTCAGCCCCAGCATTTT.

This sequence joins TRBV7-2 and TRBJ2-7, with 12 bases lining up with TRBD1. Germline CDR1 SGHTA, CDR2 FQGNSA. This CDR3 region has 15 residues. The J segment lost 5 bases and the V segment lost 2 bases, leaving 4 bases of the junction unmatched. The CDR3 coding sequence is TGTGCCAGCAGCTTATCGGGACAGGGGGCCCACGAGCAGTACTTC. The encoded protein is CASSLSGQGAHEQYF.

The chain links TRBV13 to TRBJ2-2, with TRBD2 as a possible D gene (6 bases). The CDR3 sequence is 13 residues long. V dropped 3 bases and J dropped 10 bases, with 12 bases sitting between them. In germline, CDR1 is PRHDT, CDR2 FYEKMQ (reference sequence). The CDR3 loop is CASSFGEAEELFF. In nucleotides, the CDR3 is TGTGCCAGCAGCTTCGGGGAGGCGGAGGAGCTGTTTTTT.

This rearrangement joins TRBV29-1 to TRBJ2-3, with unresolved D. Looked up from germline, CDR1 is SQVTM and CDR2 is ANQGSEA. The CDR3 is 14 amino acids. V gave up 8 bases and J gave up 4 bases, with 19 bases separating them. The CDR3 sequence is CSTRFRLIADTQYF. In DNA, the CDR3 is TGCAGCACCCGATTCAGGTTAATTGCAGATACGCAGTATTTT.

This rearrangement joins TRBV11-3 to TRBJ2-1, with D possibly being TRBD2 (6 bases). Looked up from germline, CDR1 is SGHNT and CDR2 is YENEEA. The CDR3 runs to 16 residues. V lost 6 bases and J lost 6, with 21 bases in between. CDR3 coding DNA: TGTGCCAGCAGTTCCACGGTAGCGGAAAGGAGCAATGAGCAGTTCTTC. Its translation: CASSSTVAERSNEQFF.

This chain joins TRBV7-7 and TRBJ2-5; D is possibly TRBD2 (6 bases). The CDR3 covers 14 residues. Germline values: CDR1 SSHAT, CDR2 FNYEAQ (reference sequence). Between the trimmed V and J ends, which lost 2 bases and 2 bases, there was a span of 9 bases. In DNA form, the CDR3 reads TGTGCCAGCAGCTTAACGGGGGTGCAAGAGACCCAGTACTTC. This sequence encodes CASSLTGVQETQYF.

V and J are TRBV19 and TRBJ2-3, with a possible D match to TRBD2 (5 bases). The CDR3 has 15 residues. CDR1 and CDR2 (germline): LNHDA, SQIVND (reference sequence). Deletions cut 7 bases from V and 3 bases from J, with 17 bases between. The CDR3: CASNVVGSSTDTQYF. The CDR3 nucleotides read TGTGCCAGTAATGTGGTGGGGAGTAGTACAGATACGCAGTATTTT.

The CDR3: CASSLTSGSNTDTQYF. The CDR3 DNA sequence: TGTGCCAGCAGCTTAACTAGCGGGAGTAACACAGATACGCAGTATTTT. V and J are TRBV7-2 and TRBJ2-3, with 11 bases identical to TRBD2. J gave up 2 bases and V 2 bases, and 3 bases lay outside the gene matches. Germline V gene data show CDR1 as SGHTA and CDR2 as FQGNSA. The CDR3 has 16 residues.

This chain links TRBV10-3 with TRBJ2-5; D gene ambiguous. From germline, CDR1 is ENHRY and CDR2 SYGVKD. The CDR3 sequence is 15 residues long. The ends were cut back, 3 bases at V and 0 bases at J, with 11 bases in the middle. Written as DNA, the CDR3 is TGTGCCATCAGTGACCCCATAGGAGACCAAGAGACCCAGTACTTC. Amino acids: CAISDPIGDQETQYF.

The gene calls are TRBV28 and TRBJ1-5; no clear D. The V end was cut by 2 bases, the J end by 6 bases, with 11 bases between. Germline-derived CDR1 and CDR2 are MDHEN and SYDVKM. CDR3 size: 14 residues. In DNA form, the CDR3 reads TGTGCCAGCAGTTTAGTGTGGAGTGGTCAGCCCCAGCATTTT. Protein sequence: CASSLVWSGQPQHF.

The chain couples TRBV20-1 to TRBJ2-7; the D is unclear. Germline CDR1 reads DFQATT; CDR2 reads SNEGSKA (reference sequence). The CDR3 contains 11 residues. The chain's CDR3 is CRVALPDEQYF. The CDR3, as DNA: TGCAGAGTCGCCCTCCCAGACGAGCAGTACTTC.

This CDR3 reads CASSGPGQGVSNEQFF. The CDR3 bases are TGTGCCAGTAGTGGGCCGGGACAGGGGGTTAGTAATGAGCAGTTCTTC. V gene TRBV19 combines with J gene TRBJ2-1; TRBD1 aligns across 11 bases. The germline CDR1 and CDR2 sequences are LNHDA and SQIVND (reference sequence). The CDR3 loop spans 16 amino acids. J was trimmed by 7 bases and V by 5 bases; bases with no gene match: 10.

This chain uses TRBV21-1 with TRBJ2-7; the DNA was not used to check the table's D call, TRBD1. TRBV21-1 is annotated as a pseudogene. The CDR3 has 16 residues. CDR3: CASSPSDQGLRYEQYF. CDR3 nucleotides: TGTGCCAGCAGCCCGTCGGACCAGGGGCTCCGATACGAGCAGTACTTC.

The chain links TRBV5-1 to TRBJ2-5; TRBD2 aligns across 11 bases. Germline V gives CDR1 SGHRS, CDR2 YFSETQ. V shed 4 bases, J shed 4 bases, and the junction held 18 bases outside the gene matches. CDR3 length: 19 residues. DNA for the CDR3: TGCGCCAGCAGCCCCGGGAGAGGGCTAGCGGGAGGTAACGGAGAGACCCAGTACTTC. It translates to CASSPGRGLAGGNGETQYF.

The chain employs TRBV19 and TRBJ2-7; 9 nucleotides match TRBD2. Germline V gives CDR1 LNHDA, CDR2 SQIVND (reference sequence). The CDR3 extends over 14 amino acids. With 6 bases clipped from V and 4 bases from J, the junction kept 7 bases outside the gene matches. The chain's CDR3 is CASRAAGGPYEQYF. Here the CDR3 DNA reads TGTGCCAGTAGAGCGGCGGGAGGGCCTTACGAGCAGTACTTC.

Points on this clone: In the same sample, other DNA sequences code for this CDR3. CDR3 coding DNA: TGTGCCAGCAGTTACGGAGCGGGGGTTCAAGAGACCCAGTACTTC. Translating it yields CASSYGAGVQETQYF. This chain joins TRBV6-5 and TRBJ2-5; 8 bases fit TRBD2. CDR3 length: 15 amino acids. Germline V gives CDR1 MNHEY, CDR2 SVGAGI. V shed 2 bases and J 2 bases; nucleotides not matched to a gene: 4.

The chain combines TRBV5-1 with TRBJ1-4, with TRBD1 matching 11 bases. The CDR3 has 14 amino acids. From germline, CDR1 is SGHRS and CDR2 YFSETQ. Losses at the gene ends were 4 bases for V and 8 bases for J; bases not matched to a gene: 4. The CDR3, as DNA: TGCGCCAGCAGCCCGGGACAGGGGGACGAAAAACTGTTTTTT. Its translation: CASSPGQGDEKLFF. Combining the CDR3 with reference TRBV5-1 and TRBJ1-4 gives the whole variable domain KAGVTQTPRYLIKTRGQQVTLSCSPISGHRSVSWYQQTPGQGLQFLFEYFSETQRNKGNFPGRFSGRQFSNSRSEMNVSTLELGDSALYLCASSPGQGDEKLFFGSGTQLSVL.

The chain combines TRBV15 with TRBJ2-1; 7 bases map to TRBD2. Per germline, CDR1 LNHNV and CDR2 YYDKDF (reference sequence). This CDR3 is 17 amino acids long. The V segment lost 1 base and the J segment 1 base; nucleotides outside the gene matches: 7. For the CDR3, the DNA is TGTGCCACCAGCAGAGGAATAGCGGGCGTATCCTACAATGAGCAGTTCTTC. Its protein is CATSRGIAGVSYNEQFF.

The chain recombines TRBV28 with TRBJ1-1; D is uncertain. The germline V gene has CDR1 MDHEN and CDR2 SYDVKM. Trimming removed 4 bases from V and 10 bases from J, with 13 bases in between. The CDR3 has 12 amino acids. The CDR3 coding sequence is TGTGCCAGCAGTTCGGACCCCGTTGGAGCTTTCTTT. Protein sequence: CASSSDPVGAFF.

The chain joins TRBV28 to TRBJ2-3, with 10 bases matching TRBD1. CDR3 size: 15 residues. Trimming at V came to 3 bases and at J to 4 bases, leaving 4 bases not matched to a gene. Germline V gene sequence: CDR1 MDHEN, CDR2 SYDVKM. CDR3 bases: TGTGCCAGCAGTTTGGACAGGGGGGTGGCAGATACGCAGTATTTT. This translates into CASSLDRGVADTQYF.

V is TRBV28 and J is TRBJ2-5, with unresolved D. The germline V gene has CDR1 MDHEN and CDR2 SYDVKM. V was trimmed by 1 base and J by 9 bases, leaving 9 bases between them. The CDR3 has 12 amino acids. The CDR3 DNA reads as TGTGCCAGCAGTTTATTAGAGAGGCCCCAGTACTTC. It is translated as CASSLLERPQYF.

This sequence joins TRBV19 and TRBJ2-5, with D possibly TRBD1 on 6 matching bases. This CDR3 has 15 amino acids. Trimming left V 5 bases short and J 2 bases short, with 15 bases between. Germline V gives CDR1 LNHDA, CDR2 SQIVND (reference sequence). The CDR3 protein is CASSAHPGQQETQYF. The CDR3 DNA sequence: TGTGCCAGTAGTGCTCACCCGGGACAACAAGAGACCCAGTACTTC. Based on the CDR3 plus reference TRBV19 and TRBJ2-5, the full variable domain is DGGITQSPKYLFRKEGQNVTLSCEQNLNHDAMYWYRQDPGQGLRLIYYSQIVNDFQKGDIAEGYSVSREKKESFPLTVTSAQKNPTAFYLCASSAHPGQQETQYFGPGTRLLVL.

The chain couples TRBV12-5 to TRBJ2-3, with TRBD2 as a possible D gene (6 bases). Germline V gene lookup returns CDR1 LGHNT and CDR2 FRNRAP. Trimming removed 4 bases at V and 2 bases at J, with 7 bases between. CDR3 length: 13 residues. The CDR3 sequence: CASGSSATDTQYF. CDR3 DNA: TGTGCTAGTGGTTCTAGCGCCACAGATACGCAGTATTTT.

The rearrangement uses TRBV28 and TRBJ2-2, with 10 bases aligning to TRBD2. This CDR3 has 16 residues. The trim removed 7 bases at V and 6 bases at J, leaving 11 bases unmatched. CDR1 MDHEN and CDR2 SYDVKM come from the germline V gene. The CDR3 region is CASISLGLASAGELFF. In DNA form, the CDR3 reads TGTGCCAGCATTTCCTTGGGACTAGCGAGCGCCGGGGAGCTGTTTTTT.

This clone has a single count. The V gene is TRBV9, the J gene TRBJ2-7; a possible D gene is TRBD2 (5 bases). The germline CDR1 and CDR2 sequences are SGDLS and YYNGEE. Trimming cost V 3 bases and J 6 bases, with 13 bases left between them. The CDR3 has 13 amino acids. The CDR3 DNA reads TGTGCCAGCAGCGGCGGACTGGTGGGCGAGCAGTACTTC. It codes for CASSGGLVGEQYF.

The chain has TRBV18 and TRBJ1-2, with 7 bases that match TRBD1. Germline V CDR1 and CDR2: KGHSH, LQKENI. J was trimmed by 0 bases and V by 1 base; bases with no gene match: 5. The CDR3 contains 16 residues. The CDR3 here is CASSPQDRQTNYGYTF. The CDR3 nucleotides are TGTGCCAGCTCACCACAGGACAGGCAGACTAACTATGGCTACACCTTC.

The V and J genes are TRBV2 and TRBJ2-7; TRBD1 might be the D (5 bases). V shed 5 bases and J shed 3 bases, with 14 bases lying between them. Looked up from germline, CDR1 is SNHLY and CDR2 is FYNNEI. The CDR3 consists of 14 residues. This CDR3 reads CASSTSDSYYEQYF. The CDR3, as DNA: TGTGCCAGCAGTACTTCTGACAGTTACTACGAGCAGTACTTC.